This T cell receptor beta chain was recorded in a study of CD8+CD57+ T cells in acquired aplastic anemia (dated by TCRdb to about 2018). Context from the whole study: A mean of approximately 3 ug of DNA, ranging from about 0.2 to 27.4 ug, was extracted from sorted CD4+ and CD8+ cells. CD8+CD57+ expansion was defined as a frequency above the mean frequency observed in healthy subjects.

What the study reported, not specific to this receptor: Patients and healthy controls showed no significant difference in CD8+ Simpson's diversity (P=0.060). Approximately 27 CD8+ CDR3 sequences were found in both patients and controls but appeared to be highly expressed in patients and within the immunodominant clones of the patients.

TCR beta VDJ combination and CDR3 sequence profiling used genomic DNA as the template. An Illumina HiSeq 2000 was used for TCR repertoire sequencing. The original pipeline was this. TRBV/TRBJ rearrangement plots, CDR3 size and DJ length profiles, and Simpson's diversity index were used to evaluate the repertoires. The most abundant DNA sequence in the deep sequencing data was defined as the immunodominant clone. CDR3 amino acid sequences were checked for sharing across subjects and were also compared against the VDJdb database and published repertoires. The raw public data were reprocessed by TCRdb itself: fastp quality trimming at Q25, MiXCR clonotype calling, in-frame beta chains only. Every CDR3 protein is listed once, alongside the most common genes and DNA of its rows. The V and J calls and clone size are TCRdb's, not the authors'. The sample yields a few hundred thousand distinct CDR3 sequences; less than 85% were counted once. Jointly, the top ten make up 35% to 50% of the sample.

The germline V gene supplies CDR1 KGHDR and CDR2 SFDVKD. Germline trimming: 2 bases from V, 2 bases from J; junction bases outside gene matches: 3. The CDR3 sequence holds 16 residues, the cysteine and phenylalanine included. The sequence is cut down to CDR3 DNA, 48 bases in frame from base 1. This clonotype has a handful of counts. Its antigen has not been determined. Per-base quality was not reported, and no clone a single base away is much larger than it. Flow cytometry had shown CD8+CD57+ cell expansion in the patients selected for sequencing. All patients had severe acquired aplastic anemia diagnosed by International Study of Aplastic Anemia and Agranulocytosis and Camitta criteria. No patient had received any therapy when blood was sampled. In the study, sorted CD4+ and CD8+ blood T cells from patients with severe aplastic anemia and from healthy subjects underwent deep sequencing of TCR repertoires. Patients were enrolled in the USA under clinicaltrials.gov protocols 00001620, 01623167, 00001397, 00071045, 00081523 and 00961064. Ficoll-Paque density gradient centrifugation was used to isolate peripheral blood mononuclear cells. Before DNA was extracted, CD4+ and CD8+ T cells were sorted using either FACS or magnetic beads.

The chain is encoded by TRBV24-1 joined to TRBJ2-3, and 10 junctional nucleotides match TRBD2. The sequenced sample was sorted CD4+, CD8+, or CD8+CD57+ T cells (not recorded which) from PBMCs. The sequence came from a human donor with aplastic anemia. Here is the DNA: TGTGCCACCAGTGATTCGACTAGCGGGTACACAGATACGCAGTATTTT. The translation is CATSDSTSGYTDTQYF.